This section outlines one TCR beta chain sequence together with its context. The sample originates from a study of blood T cell repertoires in COVID-19. For the study at large: Donors in the United States, Italy and Spain gave samples during acute or convalescent COVID-19.

The junction had 17 bases not matched to a gene; V was cut back by 5 bases and J by 7 bases. Per the germline V gene, CDR1 is SGHTA and CDR2 is FQGTGA. There are 18 residues in the CDR3. Assay: immunoSEQ multiplex PCR; the TCRdb copy retains only in-frame clones and omits some. This sample has 210,000 or so clones; approximately 85% occur once, and the top ten carry around 5.5%. The rearrangement uses TRBV7-3 and TRBJ2-2, with 9 bases that match TRBD2. Sequencing input: peripheral blood. The clonotype originates from a woman aged 70-85 years with active or convalescent COVID-19. As DNA, the CDR3 is TGTGCCAGCAGCCTAAAGGCGGGAATAGCGGGAGAGGACGGGGAGCTGTTTTTT. Translation gives CASSLKAGIAGEDGELFF.